Below, 13 T cell receptor beta chains from the same sample are listed, as sequenced in a study of PD-1 blockade in mismatch repair-deficient tumors. Libraries were prepared by immunoSEQ multiplex PCR; TCRdb keeps only in-frame clonotypes and omits some of them. The sample contains about 68,000 clones, about 78% of which appear only once. The sequencing used peripheral blood, collected 2 weeks after starting pembrolizumab. Receptors originate from an adult with mismatch repair-deficient cancer.

The J gene is TRBJ2-3, the V gene TRBV6-1; 8 bases match TRBD2. This CDR3 has 14 residues. CDR1 is MNHNS and CDR2 is SASEGT in the germline V gene. V trimming: 3 bases; J trimming: 7 bases; junction bases outside the gene matches: 6. CDR3 in DNA: TGTGCCAGCAGTGAGGCGGGAGGTCGAAATACGCAGTATTTT. Its translation is CASSEAGGRNTQYF.

A single count supports this clone. V and J are TRBV2 and TRBJ2-3; D might be TRBD1 or TRBD2, each matching 5 bases. Trimming took off 4 bases at V and 3 bases at J, with 17 bases between the two ends. The CDR3 has 16 residues. Germline CDR1 SNHLY, CDR2 FYNNEI. The CDR3 loop is CASSGIGTFVTDTQYF. DNA for the CDR3: TGTGCCAGCAGTGGGATTGGGACGTTTGTGACAGATACGCAGTATTTT. Complete variable domain (other parts from reference TRBV2 and TRBJ2-3): EPEVTQTPSHQVTQMGQEVILRCVPISNHLYFYWYRQILGQKVEFLVSFYNNEISEKSEIFDDQFSVERPDGSNFTLKIRSTKLEDSAMYFCASSGIGTFVTDTQYFGPGTRLTVL.

The rearrangement joins TRBV5-8 to TRBJ2-3; a possible D gene is TRBD2 (5 bases). CDR1 is SGHTS and CDR2 is YDEGEE in the germline V gene. The CDR3 totals 13 residues. The V end was cut by 5 bases, the J end by 1 base, with 8 bases between. CDR3 coding DNA: TGTGCCAGCAGGGATAGCGGCACAGATACGCAGTATTTT. Amino acid sequence: CASRDSGTDTQYF.

V gene TRBV25-1 combines with J gene TRBJ1-5, with a possible D match to TRBD1 (6 bases). Germline CDR1 and CDR2: MGHDK and SYGVNS. The ends were cut back, 6 bases at V and 4 bases at J, with 7 bases in the middle. This CDR3 region has 12 residues. This CDR3 is CASRGQNQPQHF. The CDR3 DNA reads TGTGCCAGCAGAGGACAGAATCAGCCCCAGCATTTT.

The V and J genes are TRBV4-2 and TRBJ2-3; D call uncertain. Germline CDR1 reads LGHNA; CDR2 reads YNFKEQ. The CDR3 has 16 amino acids. The V end was cut by 1 base, the J end by 0 bases, with 11 bases between. CDR3 in DNA: TGTGCCAGCAGCCAAGTCCTAGGTGCTAGCACAGATACGCAGTATTTT. Amino acid sequence: CASSQVLGASTDTQYF.

This chain links TRBV10-3 with TRBJ2-7; 10 bases line up with TRBD2. The CDR3 runs to 15 residues. Germline V gene lookup returns CDR1 ENHRY and CDR2 SYGVKD. V was clipped by 8 bases and J by 4 bases; unmatched bases: 11. CDR3 sequence reads: CAIDPTGLASYEQYF. In nucleotides, the CDR3 is TGTGCCATCGACCCAACGGGACTAGCGAGTTACGAGCAGTACTTC.

The V call is TRBV6-6, the J call TRBJ2-5, with 14 bases identical to TRBD2. The ends lost 5 bases at V and 5 bases at J; junction bases unmatched: 1. CDR1 is MNHNY and CDR2 is SVGAGI in the germline V gene (reference sequence). The CDR3 covers 14 residues. CDR3 region: CASSRTSGRETQYF. The CDR3 DNA sequence: TGTGCCAGCAGTCGGACTAGCGGGAGGGAGACCCAGTACTTC.

The chain carries TRBV10-3 and TRBJ2-1, with D possibly matching TRBD1 (6 bases). Trimming cost V 4 bases and J 7 bases, with 11 bases left between them. The CDR3 covers 13 residues. Germline CDR1 and CDR2: ENHRY and SYGVKD. Here the CDR3 reads CAISANRVNEQFF. The CDR3 coding sequence is TGTGCCATCAGTGCAAACAGGGTAAATGAGCAGTTCTTC.

This clone was observed once. The chain links TRBV10-3 to TRBJ1-2; possible D gene TRBD1, 6 bases. The CDR3 length is 13 residues. Looked up from germline, CDR1 is ENHRY and CDR2 is SYGVKD. V gave up 11 bases and J gave up 9 bases, with 22 bases separating them. CDR3 sequence reads: CAYSAIGGISYTF. In nucleotides, the CDR3 is TGTGCCTACAGTGCAATAGGGGGAATTAGCTACACCTTC.

This sequence joins TRBV11-1 and TRBJ1-5; no clear D gene. Per germline, CDR1 SGHAT and CDR2 FQDESV (reference sequence). Trimming took 4 bases from V and 3 from J, leaving 10 bases between them. The CDR3 totals 14 residues. The CDR3 is CASSSNRDNQPQHF. The DNA for the CDR3 is TGTGCCAGCAGCTCCAACCGGGACAATCAGCCCCAGCATTTT.

The chain combines TRBV7-2 with TRBJ2-6, with TRBD1 matching over 7 bases. The CDR3 consists of 17 residues. The germline CDR1 and CDR2 sequences are SGHTA and FQGNSA. J gave up 2 bases and V 4 bases, and 8 bases lay outside the gene matches. Here the CDR3 reads CASSSRGQAPGANVLTF. Written as DNA, the CDR3 is TGTGCCAGCAGCTCAAGAGGACAGGCCCCTGGGGCCAACGTCCTGACTTTC.

The chain uses TRBV7-6 and TRBJ1-1; tentatively, D is TRBD1 (5 bases). The germline V and J ends were trimmed by 2 bases and 10 bases, with 14 bases remaining between them. The germline V gene has CDR1 SGHVS and CDR2 FNYEAQ. The CDR3 runs 13 residues. The CDR3, as DNA: TGTGCCAGCAGCTTAACGGCCCGACAGTTAGCTTTCTTT. Amino acids: CASSLTARQLAFF.

There are a few counts of this clone. Other DNA sequences in this sample translate to the same CDR3. The gene calls are TRBV18 and TRBJ1-1, with D unresolved. V was cut by 3 bases and J by 5 bases, with 7 bases left in between. The CDR3 has 12 residues. Germline V gene data show CDR1 as KGHSH and CDR2 as LQKENI. The CDR3 is CASSPGQTEAFF. CDR3 coding DNA: TGTGCCAGCTCACCCGGTCAGACTGAAGCTTTCTTT.